A selection of T cell receptor beta chains follows, all from one sample in a study of control samples from healthy donors and cancer patients. Here immunoSEQ multiplex PCR was the method, and the copy in TCRdb shows in-frame clones only, minus some. The sample includes approximately 230,000 clones, roughly 80% of them seen just once. Sequencing was carried out using PBMCs. These receptors came from an older woman with lung cancer. CDR3s include the opening cysteine and the closing phenylalanine or tryptophan. A D gene is named only where the DNA matches it firmly. For some rows the clone size is stated as once, few or many, or as a class when expanded; others skip it.

>TRBJ2-5|.|TRBD2|TRBV5-4
CASSLDDPGGWGQETQYF
TGTGCCAGCAGCTTGGATGACCCCGGGGGGTGGGGGCAAGAGACCCAGTACTTC
>TRBJ1-4|few|.|TRBV29-1
CSVGITNEKLFF
TGCAGCGTTGGGATAACTAATGAAAAACTGTTTTTT
>TRBJ2-1|.|.|TRBV5-1
CASSFWLAMDEQFF
TGCGCCAGCAGCTTTTGGCTAGCGATGGATGAGCAGTTCTTC
>TRBJ1-3|.|.|TRBV18
CASSLPHSGNTIYF
TGTGCCAGCTCTCTCCCACACTCTGGAAACACCATATATTTT
>TRBJ2-1|few|TRBD2|TRBV9
CASSVAPGGWDEQFF
TGTGCCAGCAGCGTAGCCCCCGGGGGGTGGGATGAGCAGTTCTTC
>TRBJ1-1|.|.|TRBV7-2
CASSLRGWDTEAFF
TGTGCCAGCAGCTTACGGGGATGGGACACTGAAGCTTTCTTT
>TRBJ1-6|.|.|TRBV28
CASNGRSPLHF
TGTGCCAGCAATGGGCGGTCACCCCTCCACTTT
>TRBJ1-5|medium-sized|.|TRBV10-3
CATKPGPNKQPQHF
TGTGCCACAAAACCGGGCCCTAACAAACAGCCCCAGCATTTT
>TRBJ2-7|.|TRBD2|TRBV10-3
CAISKIAGNNEQYF
TGTGCCATCAGCAAAATAGCGGGGAACAACGAGCAGTACTTC
>TRBJ1-1|.|.|TRBV11-2
CASSFLKGGSTEAFF
TGTGCCAGCAGCTTCCTGAAGGGGGGTAGCACTGAAGCTTTCTTT
>TRBJ1-1|.|.|TRBV10-1
CASSESALGRAFF
TGCGCCAGCAGTGAGTCGGCTCTTGGGCGGGCTTTCTTT
>TRBJ1-2|.|.|TRBV29-1
CSGSRASNYGYTF
TGCAGCGGCTCAAGGGCCTCTAACTATGGCTACACCTTC
>TRBJ1-5|.|.|TRBV19
CASSSRKSGLNQPQHF
TGTGCCAGTAGCAGCCGCAAGAGTGGACTCAATCAGCCCCAGCATTTT
>TRBJ2-7|few|.|TRBV18
CASSPGAANVHEQYF
TGTGCCAGCTCACCCGGAGCGGCAAACGTCCACGAGCAGTACTTC
>TRBJ2-1|few|TRBD2|TRBV5-4
CASSLGGLAGTYNEQFF
TGTGCCAGCAGCTTGGGAGGACTAGCGGGGACATACAATGAGCAGTTCTTC
>TRBJ2-1|.|.|TRBV18
CASSPLGAGNEQFF
TGTGCCAGCTCACCACTAGGGGCGGGAAATGAGCAGTTCTTC
>TRBJ2-3|.|.|TRBV7-9
CASNSGLRGTDTQYF
TGTGCCAGCAACTCCGGGTTGCGGGGCACAGATACGCAGTATTTT
>TRBJ2-2|few|.|TRBV3-1/TRBV3-2
CASSQMAPTNTGELFF
TGTGCCAGCAGCCAAATGGCCCCTACGAACACCGGGGAGCTGTTTTTT
>TRBJ2-7|.|TRBD2|TRBV29-1
CSVFTPASGGAHEQYF
TGCAGCGTCTTCACTCCGGCTAGCGGGGGGGCCCACGAGCAGTACTTC
>TRBJ2-1|.|TRBD1|TRBV10-3
CAISRYATGTGENEQFF
TGTGCCATCAGTCGATACGCAACCGGGACAGGGGAGAATGAGCAGTTCTTC
>TRBJ1-1|.|.|TRBV27
CASRNTLLNTEAFF
TGTGCCAGCAGAAATACGTTGTTGAACACTGAAGCTTTCTTT
>TRBJ1-2|.|TRBD1|TRBV7-9
CASSPGAHRGNYGYTF
TGTGCCAGCAGCCCCGGGGCGCACAGGGGAAACTATGGCTACACCTTC